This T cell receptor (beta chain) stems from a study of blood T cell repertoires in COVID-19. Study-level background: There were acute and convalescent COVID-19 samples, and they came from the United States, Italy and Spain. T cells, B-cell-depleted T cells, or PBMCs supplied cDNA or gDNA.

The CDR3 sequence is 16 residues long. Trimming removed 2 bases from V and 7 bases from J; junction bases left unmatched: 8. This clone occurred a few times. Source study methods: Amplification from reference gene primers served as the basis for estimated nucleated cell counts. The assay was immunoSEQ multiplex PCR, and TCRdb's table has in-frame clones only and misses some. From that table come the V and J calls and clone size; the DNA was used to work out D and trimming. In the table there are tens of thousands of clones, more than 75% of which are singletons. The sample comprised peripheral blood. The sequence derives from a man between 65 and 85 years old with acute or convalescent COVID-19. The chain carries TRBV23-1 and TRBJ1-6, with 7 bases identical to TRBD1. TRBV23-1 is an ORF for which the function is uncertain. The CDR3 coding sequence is TGCGCCAGCAGTCAACGGGCACAGGGGCCCAATTCACCCCTCCACTTT. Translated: CASSQRAQGPNSPLHF.